The subject of this entry is one T cell receptor (beta chain). Its target is unknown. The data stem from a study of shared clonotypes between healthy human individuals. Whole-study results and caveats: Specimens sampled were limited to blood, with tissue repertoires likely differing.

The investigators split CD4+ cells into a CD45RA+ naive subset and a CD45RA-negative memory subset. V lost 6 bases and J lost 5, with 17 bases in between. This CDR3 comprises 15 residues. Germline assignment: CDR1 MNHNY and CDR2 SVGAGI (reference sequence). Samples underwent the assay at deep level. This table comes from immunoSEQ multiplex PCR, and its TCRdb copy is limited to in-frame clones, with some not included. The data show around 700,000 clones, about 74% seen once. This clonotype originated in a woman aged 30 to 39 in good health. What was sequenced was memory CD4+ T cells sorted from blood. The subset was: CD45RA-negative fraction. The rearrangement joins TRBV6-6 to TRBJ2-1; D unresolved. The CDR3 spells CASSDSNQADNEQFF. DNA for the CDR3: TGTGCCAGCAGCGACTCGAACCAGGCGGACAATGAGCAGTTCTTC.